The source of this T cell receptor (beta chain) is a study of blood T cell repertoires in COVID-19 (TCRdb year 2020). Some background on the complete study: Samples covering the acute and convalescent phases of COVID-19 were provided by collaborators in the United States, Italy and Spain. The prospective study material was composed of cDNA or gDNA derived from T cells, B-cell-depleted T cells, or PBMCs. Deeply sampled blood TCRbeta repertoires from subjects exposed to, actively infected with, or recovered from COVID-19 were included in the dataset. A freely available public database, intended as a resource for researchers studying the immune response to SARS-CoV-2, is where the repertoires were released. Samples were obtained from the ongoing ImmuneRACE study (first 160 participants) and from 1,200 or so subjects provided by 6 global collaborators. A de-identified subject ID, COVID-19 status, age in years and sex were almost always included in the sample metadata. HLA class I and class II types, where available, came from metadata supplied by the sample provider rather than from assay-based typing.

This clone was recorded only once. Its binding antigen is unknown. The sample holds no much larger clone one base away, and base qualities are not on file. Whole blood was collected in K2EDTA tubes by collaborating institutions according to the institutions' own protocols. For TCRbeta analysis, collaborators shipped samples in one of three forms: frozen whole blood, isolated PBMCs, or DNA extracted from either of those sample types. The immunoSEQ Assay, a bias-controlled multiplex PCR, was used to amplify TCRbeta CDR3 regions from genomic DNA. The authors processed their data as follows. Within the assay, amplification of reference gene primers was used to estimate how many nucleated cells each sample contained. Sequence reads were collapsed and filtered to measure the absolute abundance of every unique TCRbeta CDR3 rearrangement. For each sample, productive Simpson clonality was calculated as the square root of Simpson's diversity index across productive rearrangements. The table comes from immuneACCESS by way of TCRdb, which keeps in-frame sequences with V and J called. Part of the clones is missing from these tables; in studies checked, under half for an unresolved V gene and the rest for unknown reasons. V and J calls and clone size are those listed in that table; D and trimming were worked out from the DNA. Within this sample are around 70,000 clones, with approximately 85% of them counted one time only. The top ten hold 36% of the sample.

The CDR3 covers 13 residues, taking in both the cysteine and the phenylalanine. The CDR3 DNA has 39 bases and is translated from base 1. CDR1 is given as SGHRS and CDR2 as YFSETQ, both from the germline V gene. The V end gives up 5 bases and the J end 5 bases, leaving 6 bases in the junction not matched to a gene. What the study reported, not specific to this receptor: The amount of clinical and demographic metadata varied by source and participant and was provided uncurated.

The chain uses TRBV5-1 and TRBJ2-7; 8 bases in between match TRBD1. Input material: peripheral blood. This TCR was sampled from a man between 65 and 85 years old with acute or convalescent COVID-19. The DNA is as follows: TGCGCCAGCAGGGGTCAGGGGGCTCACGAGCAGTACTTC. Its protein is CASRGQGAHEQYF.